One and the same sample provided the 32 T cell receptor beta chains below, sequenced in a study of control samples from healthy donors and cancer patients (dated by TCRdb to the early 2020s). The method behind the library was the immunoSEQ multiplex PCR assay. The table was pulled from immuneACCESS by TCRdb, which kept in-frame rearrangements only. Such tables lose some clones; where checked, under half of the loss comes from unresolved V genes, and the rest has no known cause. In this sample the table shows under 150,000 clones, approximately 88% of which occur a single time. The ten top clones hold around 4.6% of the sample. Sequenced input: blood. Receptors originate from a man aged 30 to 39 in good health.

The rearrangement uses TRBV5-1 and TRBJ2-3, with D possibly TRBD1 on 6 matching bases. Trimming took off 0 bases at V and 3 bases at J, with 11 bases between the two ends. From germline, CDR1 is SGHRS and CDR2 YFSETQ. The CDR3 is 15 amino acids. In DNA, the CDR3 is TGCGCCAGCAGCTTGGAACAGGGATGGACAGATACGCAGTATTTT. Translated, it gives CASSLEQGWTDTQYF.

This chain uses TRBV7-2 with TRBJ2-7, with 8 bases aligning to TRBD2. V lost 0 bases to trimming and J lost 1 base; unmatched junction nucleotides: 11. The CDR3 has 18 residues. In germline, CDR1 is SGHTA, CDR2 FQGNSA. This CDR3 reads CASSLARGAGVRSYEQYF. In DNA form, the CDR3 reads TGTGCCAGCAGCTTAGCGAGGGGAGCGGGGGTTAGGTCCTACGAGCAGTACTTC.

This clone was found once. The rearrangement links TRBV5-6 to TRBJ1-2; D remains unclear. Germline CDR1 is SGHDT and CDR2 is YYEEEE. This CDR3 spans 14 amino acids. The ends were cut back, 2 bases at V and 2 bases at J, with 10 bases in the middle. The CDR3 region has the DNA TGTGCCAGCAGCTTACCCGACGGGAACTATGGCTACACCTTC. Residues: CASSLPDGNYGYTF.

The rearrangement joins TRBV23-1 to TRBJ1-1; TRBD1 agrees at 8 bases. TRBV23-1 is an ORF; its function is uncertain. After removal of 7 bases from V and 4 bases from J, the junction contained 5 bases not matched to a gene. The CDR3 loop spans 13 amino acids. The CDR3 DNA reads as TGCGCCAGCACCCACAGGGGGTGCACTGAAGCTTTCTTT. This translates into CASTHRGCTEAFF.

The rearrangement uses TRBV6-4 and TRBJ2-2, with D possibly being TRBD1 or TRBD2 (5 bases each). From germline, CDR1 is MRHNA and CDR2 SNTAGT. The CDR3 consists of 15 residues. V lost 4 bases, J lost 6 bases, and 15 bases lay in between. CDR3 nucleotide sequence: TGTGCCAGCAGTGCACGGGGCTCCGACTCCGGGGAGCTGTTTTTT. It specifies CASSARGSDSGELFF.

The J gene is TRBJ2-7, the V gene TRBV29-1; D is unresolved. The V gene's germline CDR1 is SQVTM and CDR2 ANQGSEA. The V gene lost 7 bases and the J gene lost 2 bases, with 12 bases spanning the gap. This CDR3 comprises 12 residues. CDR3 in amino acids: CSAVIGTYEQYF. CDR3 bases: TGCAGCGCCGTAATCGGAACCTACGAGCAGTACTTC.

In this sample, this clone turned up once. This rearrangement joins TRBV4-3 to TRBJ1-4; D is uncertain. The CDR3 is made up of 17 amino acids. Germline CDR1 is LGHNA and CDR2 is YSLEER. V was cut by 2 bases and J by 8 bases, with 21 bases left in between. The CDR3 reads CASSQIIADISAEKLFF. Written as DNA, the CDR3 is TGCGCCAGCAGCCAAATTATCGCCGATATTAGTGCGGAAAAACTGTTTTTT.

V usage is TRBV7-8 and J usage is TRBJ1-5, with D possibly matching TRBD1 (5 bases). Trimming removed 5 bases from V and 2 bases from J, with 10 bases in between. This CDR3 is 14 amino acids long. CDR1 SGHVS and CDR2 FQNEAQ come from the germline V gene. The CDR3 nucleotides are TGTGCCAGCAGCGCTAGAGGGGGCAATCAGCCCCAGCATTTT. The encoded protein is CASSARGGNQPQHF.

The rearrangement joins TRBV6-5 to TRBJ1-1, with 9 nucleotides matching TRBD1. Germline V lookup: CDR1 MNHEY, CDR2 SVGAGI. Trimming removed 6 bases from V and 6 bases from J; junction bases left unmatched: 5. The CDR3 length is 13 residues. The CDR3 DNA sequence: TGTGCCAGCAGATCACAGGGGGCCGCTGAAGCTTTCTTT. It encodes CASRSQGAAEAFF.

This clone appeared once. CDR3 amino acids: CASSFRAYPYEQYF. CDR3 nucleotides: TGTGCCAGCAGCTTTCGGGCTTACCCCTACGAGCAGTACTTC. J is TRBJ2-7 and V is TRBV5-6; D is undetermined. This CDR3 is built from 14 residues. Germline loops: CDR1 SGHDT, CDR2 YYEEEE. Trimming shortened V by 2 bases and J by 2 bases, and 11 bases separated the two germline ends.

CDR3 sequence reads: CATSRGGQGNTEAFF. CDR3 DNA sequence: TGTGCCACCAGCAGAGGGGGACAGGGGAACACTGAAGCTTTCTTT. The chain combines TRBV15 with TRBJ1-1; TRBD1 agrees at 9 bases. The J segment lost 1 base and the V segment lost 1 base, leaving 1 base of the junction unmatched. This CDR3 is 15 amino acids long. Germline V lookup: CDR1 LNHNV, CDR2 YYDKDF (reference sequence). The full variable domain, its missing parts supplied by reference TRBV15 and TRBJ1-1, is DAMVIQNPRYQVTQFGKPVTLSCSQTLNHNVMYWYQQKSSQAPKLLFHYYDKDFNNEADTPDNFQSRRPNTSFCFLDIRSPGLGDTAMYLCATSRGGQGNTEAFFGQGTRLTVV.

The J gene is TRBJ2-3, the V gene TRBV30, with D possibly being TRBD2 (7 bases). With 0 bases removed from V and 8 bases from J, the gap between germline ends came to 15 bases. The CDR3 runs to 14 residues. The germline CDR1 and CDR2 sequences are GTSNPN and SVGIG (reference sequence). CDR3 protein: CAWSVGGGSSTQYF. In DNA form, the CDR3 reads TGTGCCTGGAGTGTGGGGGGCGGGAGTAGTACGCAGTATTTT.

The V gene is TRBV2, the J gene TRBJ2-5; TRBD2 matches at 14 bases. Germline values: CDR1 SNHLY, CDR2 FYNNEI. The CDR3 totals 18 residues. The V gene end was trimmed by 0 bases and the J gene end by 5 bases; junction bases not matched to a gene: 8. In DNA, the CDR3 is TGTGCCAGCAGTGAAGCGGTCCCGGGACTAGCGGGAGTCGAGACCCAGTACTTC. It translates to CASSEAVPGLAGVETQYF.

The chain couples TRBV24-1 to TRBJ1-5; 7 bases agree with TRBD1. After removal of 3 bases from V and 0 bases from J, the junction contained 4 bases not matched to a gene. The CDR3 has 16 residues. Germline CDR1 KGHDR, CDR2 SFDVKD. In DNA, the CDR3 is TGTGCCACCAGTGATCCCCGGGACAGTAGCAATCAGCCCCAGCATTTT. It codes for CATSDPRDSSNQPQHF.

In this sample, this clone turned up once. The CDR3 region has the DNA TGTGCCAGCTCACCGGTCGGCGGGGACATTCAGCCCCAGCATTTT. The encoded protein is CASSPVGGDIQPQHF. V is TRBV18 and J is TRBJ1-5; a possible D gene is TRBD1 (6 bases). The CDR3 extends over 15 amino acids. CDR1 and CDR2 (germline): KGHSH, LQKENI. Trimming took off 3 bases at V and 6 bases at J, with 15 bases between the two ends.

The J gene is TRBJ2-5, the V gene TRBV5-1; TRBD2 aligns across 11 bases. The CDR3 runs to 15 residues. V shed 4 bases and J 4 bases; nucleotides not matched to a gene: 6. Germline CDR1 SGHRS, CDR2 YFSETQ. The DNA of the CDR3 is TGCGCCAGCAGCGACTTGCTAGCGGGGGGAGAGACCCAGTACTTC. Protein sequence: CASSDLLAGGETQYF. The entire variable domain, with the rest obtained from reference TRBV5-1 and TRBJ2-5, is as follows: KAGVTQTPRYLIKTRGQQVTLSCSPISGHRSVSWYQQTPGQGLQFLFEYFSETQRNKGNFPGRFSGRQFSNSRSEMNVSTLELGDSALYLCASSDLLAGGETQYFGPGTRLLVL.

The rearrangement uses TRBV19 and TRBJ2-1; 9 bases fit TRBD2. This CDR3 contains 17 residues. The trim removed 5 bases at V and 0 bases at J, leaving 8 bases unmatched. Germline V gene data show CDR1 as LNHDA and CDR2 as SQIVND (reference sequence). CDR3 nucleotide sequence: TGTGCCAGTAGTCCCTTTAGCGGGAGCCACTCCTACAATGAGCAGTTCTTC. This gives the protein CASSPFSGSHSYNEQFF.

The chain combines TRBV19 with TRBJ2-2, with a weak D call TRBD2 (5 bases). The CDR3 is made up of 13 amino acids. CDR1 LNHDA and CDR2 SQIVND come from the germline V gene (reference sequence). V lost 7 bases and J 1 base, leaving 7 bases between the germline ends. CDR3 loop: CASKEGNTGELFF. Written as DNA, the CDR3 is TGTGCCAGTAAAGAGGGGAACACCGGGGAGCTGTTTTTT.

The V and J genes are TRBV3-1 (or the pseudogene TRBV3-2) and TRBJ1-6, with TRBD1 identical over 7 bases. CDR1 and CDR2 from the germline V gene are LGHDT and YNNKEL (reference sequence). CDR3 length: 16 amino acids. The ends lost 0 bases at V and 5 bases at J; junction bases unmatched: 4. The CDR3 nucleotides read TGTGCCAGCAGCCAAGAACCGGGACAGAATAATTCACCCCTCCACTTT. As protein: CASSQEPGQNNSPLHF.

The rearrangement links TRBV5-1 to TRBJ2-7; 9 positions agree with TRBD1. V shed 2 bases and J 3 bases; nucleotides not matched to a gene: 9. Germline V gives CDR1 SGHRS, CDR2 YFSETQ. The CDR3 loop spans 16 amino acids. The chain's CDR3 is CASSLPGTGNLYEQYF. Here the CDR3 DNA reads TGCGCCAGCAGCTTACCCGGGACAGGGAATCTCTACGAGCAGTACTTC.

The genes are TRBV6-5 and TRBJ1-1; TRBD1 aligns across 9 bases. The CDR3 has 14 amino acids. The junction had 6 bases not matched to a gene; V was cut back by 6 bases and J by 4 bases. Germline CDR1 and CDR2: MNHEY and SVGAGI. CDR3 loop: CASRRTGEGTEAFF. CDR3 nucleotides: TGTGCCAGCAGAAGGACAGGGGAGGGCACTGAAGCTTTCTTT.

This clone appeared a few times. This chain connects TRBV2 to TRBJ2-2; D unclear. Germline CDR1 is SNHLY and CDR2 is FYNNEI. With 7 bases removed from V and 3 bases from J, the gap between germline ends came to 12 bases. The CDR3 contains 14 residues. The CDR3 spells CASMGFSDTGELFF. CDR3 coding DNA: TGTGCCAGCATGGGGTTCTCGGACACCGGGGAGCTGTTTTTT.

The chain recombines TRBV12-5 with TRBJ2-2; no definite D call. Germline values: CDR1 LGHNT, CDR2 FRNRAP. The CDR3 runs to 13 residues. V was clipped by 5 bases and J by 7 bases, with 11 bases between them. CDR3 amino acids: CASGSPGGGELFF. In nucleotides, the CDR3 is TGTGCTAGTGGTAGCCCTGGTGGCGGGGAGCTGTTTTTT.

The chain uses TRBV5-1 and TRBJ1-1, with D perhaps TRBD1 (6 bases). Trimming left V 0 bases short and J 4 bases short, with 10 bases between. CDR3 length equals 14 residues. Germline CDR1 SGHRS, CDR2 YFSETQ. This CDR3 reads CASSLGGGSTEAFF. The CDR3 DNA is TGCGCCAGCAGCTTGGGAGGGGGAAGCACTGAAGCTTTCTTT. The full variable domain, completed using reference TRBV5-1 and TRBJ1-1, is KAGVTQTPRYLIKTRGQQVTLSCSPISGHRSVSWYQQTPGQGLQFLFEYFSETQRNKGNFPGRFSGRQFSNSRSEMNVSTLELGDSALYLCASSLGGGSTEAFFGQGTRLTVV.

J is TRBJ1-1 and V is TRBV4-1; D perhaps matches TRBD1 (5 bases). This CDR3 has 15 amino acids. CDR1 is MGHRA and CDR2 is YSYEKL in the germline V gene. V was trimmed by 1 base and J by 5 bases, leaving 14 bases between them. The CDR3 loop reads CASSQGQGGKTEAFF. The CDR3, as DNA: TGCGCCAGCAGCCAAGGGCAGGGAGGCAAGACTGAAGCTTTCTTT.

The chain joins TRBV11-2 to TRBJ2-1; perhaps D is TRBD1 or TRBD2 (5 bases each). V shed 1 base and J shed 4 bases, with 11 bases lying between them. CDR3 length: 15 residues. Germline V CDR1 and CDR2: SGHAT, FQNNGV. The CDR3, as DNA: TGTGCCAGCAGCTTAGGAGGGACGAGGTACAATGAGCAGTTCTTC. Protein sequence: CASSLGGTRYNEQFF.

The chain employs TRBV3-1 (or the pseudogene TRBV3-2) and TRBJ1-1, with D hard to call. The V end lost 10 bases, the J end lost 3 bases, and 12 bases lay between the germline ends. Per the germline V gene, CDR1 is LGHDT and CDR2 is YNNKEL (reference sequence). The CDR3 totals 12 residues. CDR3 coding DNA: TGTGCCACCGGTTCCGACCACACTGAAGCTTTCTTT. Amino acid sequence: CATGSDHTEAFF.

The chain joins TRBV6-5 to TRBJ1-4; D gene ambiguous. V was cut by 4 bases and J by 0 bases, with 6 bases left in between. This CDR3 is 14 amino acids long. CDR1 and CDR2 from the germline V gene are MNHEY and SVGAGI. Written as DNA, the CDR3 is TGTGCCAGCAGTTCGCTGGCAACTAATGAAAAACTGTTTTTT. Translation: CASSSLATNEKLFF.

Of note for this clone: Other nucleotide sequences from this sample produce the same CDR3. The rearrangement links TRBV9 to TRBJ2-7, with D tentatively TRBD2 (6 bases). The CDR3 consists of 14 residues. Trimming removed 0 bases at V and 3 bases at J, with 10 bases between. CDR1 is SGDLS and CDR2 is YYNGEE in the germline V gene. This chain's CDR3 is CASSVGVGGYEQYF. In nucleotides, the CDR3 is TGTGCCAGCAGCGTAGGCGTGGGAGGCTACGAGCAGTACTTC.

The rearrangement joins TRBV11-3 to TRBJ2-3, with D maybe TRBD1 (5 bases). CDR1 is SGHNT and CDR2 is YENEEA in the germline V gene. This CDR3 is built from 17 residues. V was cut by 0 bases and J by 6 bases, with 19 bases left in between. CDR3 region: CASSLEVMGQDQDTQYF. CDR3 nucleotides: TGTGCCAGCAGCTTAGAGGTGATGGGGCAGGACCAGGATACGCAGTATTTT.

The rearrangement uses TRBV19 and TRBJ2-1, with TRBD2 matching over 13 bases. V was pared by 1 base and J by 12 bases, with 3 bases of the junction left unmatched. The CDR3 runs to 14 residues. Looked up from germline, CDR1 is LNHDA and CDR2 is SQIVND (reference sequence). CDR3 nucleotides: TGTGCCAGTAGTATAGGGGGACTAGCGGGAACGCAGTTCTTC. Residues: CASSIGGLAGTQFF.

The J gene is TRBJ2-2, the V gene TRBV28, with unresolved D. The V end lost 7 bases, the J end lost 1 base, and 10 bases lay between the germline ends. Germline V CDR1 and CDR2: MDHEN, SYDVKM. The length of the CDR3 is 14 residues. For the CDR3, the DNA is TGTGCCAGCACTGGGCAGGAGAACACCGGGGAGCTGTTTTTT. Its protein is CASTGQENTGELFF.